The text below deals with one T cell receptor beta chain. Its antigen is undetermined. The source of the sample is a study of shared clonotypes between healthy human individuals. Background on the study: Plates per donor: three CD4 naive, three CD4 memory, two CD8 naive, one CD8 memory.

Study-level results: Though the depth was large, rarefaction showed that sorted-subset sequencing was incomplete. Naive CD4 clonotypes were shared across a handful of donors at about 5%.

Sorted-subset replicate PCR reactions were performed with 150 to 200 ng DNA, corresponding to some 32,000 T cell genomes. Here immunoSEQ multiplex PCR was the method, and the copy in TCRdb shows in-frame clones only, minus some. The sample has over a million clones, about four fifths seen once. Trimming took off 4 bases at V and 1 base at J, with 11 bases between the two ends. Per the germline V gene, CDR1 is SGHNT and CDR2 is YYREEE (reference sequence). CDR3 length: 14 residues. Sequencing was performed on memory CD4+ T cells from PBMCs. Sample subset: CD45RA-negative fraction. This chain connects TRBV5-4 to TRBJ2-5; maybe TRBD1 (5 bases). This TCR came from a man aged 18 to 29 in good health. Some clones in this sample may be carry-over from other donors' samples. The CDR3 protein is CASSDGQGQETQYF. CDR3 sequence (DNA): TGTGCCAGCAGCGACGGGCAGGGCCAAGAGACCCAGTACTTC. Drawing the rest from reference TRBV5-4 and TRBJ2-5, the complete variable domain is ETGVTQSPTHLIKTRGQQVTLRCSSQSGHNTVSWYQQALGQGPQFIFQYYREEENGRGNFPPRFSGLQFPNYSSELNVNALELDDSALYLCASSDGQGQETQYFGPGTRLLVL.